What follows are 23 T cell receptor beta chains derived from one specimen sequenced in a study of CD8 T cells in ankylosing spondylitis. TCRdb re-called the 5' RACE reads with MiXCR, one entry per CDR3 protein. This repertoire shows about 160,000 distinct CDR3 sequences, around two fifths found once; its top ten account for about 16%. The sample taken for sequencing was synovial fluid, either unsorted or a sorted T cell fraction (not recorded which). These receptors came from a male donor with ankylosing spondylitis.

This clonotype was observed once. The chain combines TRBV6-2 or TRBV6-3 with TRBJ2-7, with D unclear. This CDR3 has 17 residues. Per germline, CDR1 MNHEY and CDR2 SVGEGT. The germline V and J ends were trimmed by 4 bases and 0 bases, with 19 bases remaining between them. The CDR3 coding sequence is TGTGCCAGCAGTTCCCTCCCGCCCCGCGCCTACTCCTACGAGCAGTACTTC. This translates into CASSSLPPRAYSYEQYF.

The chain joins TRBV12-3 or TRBV12-4 to TRBJ2-7, with D unresolved. This CDR3 is built from 14 residues. V was trimmed by 6 bases and J by 3 bases, leaving 15 bases between them. The CDR3 loop reads CASSPVRAFYEQYF. CDR3 in DNA: TGTGCCAGCAGCCCCGTAAGGGCGTTCTACGAGCAGTACTTC.

This sequence joins TRBV6-2 or TRBV6-3 and TRBJ2-1; D is unresolved. The length of the CDR3 is 13 residues. Germline V gene lookup returns CDR1 MNHEY and CDR2 SVGEGT. V was pared by 3 bases and J by 6 bases, with 9 bases between. CDR3 nucleotides: TGTGCCAGCAGTTATGGCAGCGCCAATGAGCAGTTCTTC. It is translated as CASSYGSANEQFF.

This clonotype was seen a few times. This chain uses TRBV4-1 with TRBJ1-2; possible D gene TRBD1, 5 bases. This CDR3 comprises 14 residues. Trimming left V 3 bases short and J 1 base short, with 9 bases between. Germline-derived CDR1 and CDR2 are MGHRA and YSYEKL. The DNA of the CDR3 is TGCGCCAGCAGCCAGCTAGACAGTAACTATGGCTACACCTTC. Encoded protein: CASSQLDSNYGYTF.

This chain connects TRBV6-6 to TRBJ2-1, with D hard to call. CDR1 is MNHNY, CDR2 SVGAGI, per germline (reference sequence). The CDR3 has 11 amino acids. The V end was cut by 1 base, the J end by 8 bases, with 3 bases between. For the CDR3, the DNA is TGTGCCAGCAGTTACTTCTATGAGCAGTTCTTC. Encoded protein: CASSYFYEQFF.

Concerning this clonotype itself: Its ends do not fully match the called genes, so a read error is possible. The chain is built from TRBV12-3 or TRBV12-4 and TRBJ2-7, with 8 bases lining up with TRBD2. The CDR3 is made up of 18 amino acids. The CDR3 sequence is CTSSFGKLGGRLAYEQYF. CDR3 DNA sequence: TGTACCAGCAGTTTCGGGAAACTGGGCGGGAGGCTGGCCTACGAGCAGTACTTC.

This clonotype was seen many times. The chain links TRBV20-1 to TRBJ2-1; D possibly corresponds to TRBD1 (6 bases). CDR1 is DFQATT and CDR2 is SNEGSKA in the germline V gene (reference sequence). This CDR3 spans 14 amino acids. Trimming cost V 5 bases and J 3 bases, with 14 bases left between them. The CDR3 DNA sequence: TGCAGTGCTGGGGGCCTAGGAGGCTACAATGAGCAGTTCTTC. It is translated as CSAGGLGGYNEQFF.

This clonotype was detected a few times. This chain uses TRBV6-2 or TRBV6-3 with TRBJ1-2, with 7 bases lining up with TRBD1. The ends lost 0 bases at V and 6 bases at J; junction bases unmatched: 4. This CDR3 has 14 residues. Germline CDR1 reads MNHEY; CDR2 reads SVGEGT. The CDR3 DNA follows: TGTGCCAGCAGTTACTCGCCTACAGGGGATGGCTACACCTTC. It translates to CASSYSPTGDGYTF.

The chain links TRBV21-1 to TRBJ2-5. TRBV21-1 is a recognized pseudogene. The CDR3 sequence is 15 residues long. CDR3 sequence: CASPRTVQSRETQYF. The CDR3 DNA reads as TGTGCCAGCCCAAGGACGGTGCAGTCTAGAGAGACCCAGTACTTC.

The DNA of the CDR3 is TGTGCCAGCAGCCAAGTGCGTGACAGCCCCTACGAGCAGTACTTC. It specifies CASSQVRDSPYEQYF. The chain carries TRBV4-2 and TRBJ2-7, with D perhaps matching TRBD1 (5 bases). Trimming shortened V by 1 base and J by 2 bases, and 12 bases separated the two germline ends. The germline V gene has CDR1 LGHNA and CDR2 YNFKEQ. CDR3 length equals 15 residues.

The DNA of the CDR3 is TGCGCCAGCAGCTTTCAGGGGGCTACTGAAGCTTTCTTT. Encoded protein: CASSFQGATEAFF. The chain employs TRBV5-1 and TRBJ1-1; 8 nucleotides match TRBD1. Germline CDR1 reads SGHRS; CDR2 reads YFSETQ. There are 13 residues in the CDR3. V was clipped by 2 bases and J by 5 bases; unmatched bases: 2.

A few counts support this clonotype. The chain recombines TRBV5-6 with TRBJ2-1; possible D gene TRBD1, 5 bases. Trimming shortened V by 7 bases and J by 5 bases, and 13 bases separated the two germline ends. In germline, CDR1 is SGHDT, CDR2 YYEEEE. This CDR3 is 13 amino acids long. Written as DNA, the CDR3 is TGTGCCAGCCTCGGGCAGGGTAACAATGAGCAGTTCTTC. Its translation is CASLGQGNNEQFF. Looking up the rest from reference TRBV5-6 and TRBJ2-1 gives the full variable domain: DAGVTQSPTHLIKTRGQQVTLRCSPKSGHDTVSWYQQALGQGPQFIFQYYEEEERQRGNFPDRFSGHQFPNYSSELNVNALLLGDSALYLCASLGQGNNEQFFGPGTRLTVL.

This chain connects TRBV12-3 or TRBV12-4 to TRBJ2-4; no definite D call. V dropped 6 bases and J dropped 3 bases, with 12 bases sitting between them. This CDR3 spans 14 amino acids. The CDR3 is CASSLDVFKNIQYF. In DNA, the CDR3 is TGTGCCAGCAGCCTGGACGTCTTCAAAAACATTCAGTACTTC.

J is TRBJ2-1 and V is TRBV7-9, with 8 bases that match TRBD2. CDR3 length: 16 residues. Germline CDR1 reads SEHNR; CDR2 reads FQNEAQ (reference sequence). V was pared by 3 bases and J by 7 bases, with 11 bases of the junction left unmatched. The CDR3 region is CASSFVDGRAGNEQFF. CDR3 DNA sequence: TGTGCCAGCAGCTTTGTTGACGGGAGGGCCGGGAATGAGCAGTTCTTC.

The CDR3 sequence is CAISDPWTSGMRLFRTDTQYF. In nucleotides, the CDR3 is TGTGCCATCAGTGATCCCTGGACTAGCGGGATGCGCCTCTTCCGCACAGATACGCAGTATTTT. This chain links TRBV10-3 with TRBJ2-3, with TRBD2 matching 12 bases. The CDR3 spans 21 residues. Germline CDR1 ENHRY, CDR2 SYGVKD. The J segment lost 1 base and the V segment lost 3 bases, leaving 17 bases of the junction unmatched.

CDR3 region: CASSIPLDRDTQYF. The CDR3, as DNA: TGTGCCAGCAGTATTCCCCTAGATAGAGATACGCAGTATTTT. The chain is built from TRBV12-3 or TRBV12-4 and TRBJ2-3; D gene ambiguous. The CDR3 extends over 14 amino acids. V lost 5 bases to trimming and J lost 5 bases, with 14 bases between them.

The chain links TRBV4-3 to TRBJ1-1; D not resolved. Trimming left V 0 bases short and J 5 bases short, with 16 bases between. In germline, CDR1 is LGHNA, CDR2 YSLEER. CDR3 length: 16 amino acids. CDR3 residues: CASSQDIGPPGTEAFF. The CDR3 coding sequence is TGCGCCAGCAGCCAAGATATAGGGCCGCCAGGTACTGAAGCTTTCTTT.

The sample holds a few counts of this clonotype. The chain is built from TRBV12-3 or TRBV12-4 and TRBJ2-1; D unresolved. The CDR3 is 13 amino acids. V lost 5 bases to trimming and J lost 4 bases, with 9 bases between them. The CDR3 sequence: CASSPQRYNEQFF. The CDR3 nucleotides read TGTGCCAGCAGTCCCCAGAGATACAATGAGCAGTTCTTC.

This chain uses TRBV5-1 with TRBJ1-2; D is unclear. V dropped 0 bases and J dropped 0 bases, with 15 bases sitting between them. This CDR3 is 17 amino acids long. Looked up from germline, CDR1 is SGHRS and CDR2 is YFSETQ. The CDR3 here is CASSLGVGPQANYGYTF. The CDR3 DNA follows: TGCGCCAGCAGCTTGGGCGTTGGGCCCCAAGCTAACTATGGCTACACCTTC.

The chain combines TRBV10-3 with TRBJ2-1; D is uncertain. CDR3 size: 12 residues. Trimming left V 6 bases short and J 7 bases short, with 10 bases between. Germline-derived CDR1 and CDR2 are ENHRY and SYGVKD. DNA of the CDR3: TGTGCCATCAGAACTCAAGGTAATGAGCAGTTCTTC. This encodes CAIRTQGNEQFF.

This chain joins TRBV4-1 and TRBJ2-1, with 9 bases fitting TRBD2. Germline V gene lookup returns CDR1 MGHRA and CDR2 YSYEKL. J lost 0 bases, V lost 4 bases, and 4 bases had no gene match. The CDR3 runs 16 residues. The CDR3 reads CASSRSGLASYNEQFF. The CDR3 bases are TGCGCCAGCAGCCGATCGGGACTAGCCTCCTACAATGAGCAGTTCTTC.

This chain joins TRBV25-1 and TRBJ1-1, with D perhaps matching TRBD1 (5 bases). Germline assignment: CDR1 MGHDK and CDR2 SYGVNS. CDR3 size: 11 residues. The CDR3 DNA is TGTGGGTCAGGGTCGGGCACTGAAGCTTTCTTT. Translated: CGSGSGTEAFF.

The J gene is TRBJ1-5, the V gene TRBV20-1; D possibly corresponds to TRBD1 (5 bases). V lost 3 bases and J lost 6, with 15 bases in between. The CDR3 loop spans 14 amino acids. The germline CDR1 and CDR2 sequences are DFQATT and SNEGSKA (reference sequence). CDR3 protein: CSASAGRFAQPQHF. In DNA, the CDR3 is TGCAGTGCTAGCGCAGGGCGCTTTGCTCAGCCCCAGCATTTT.